This TCR beta chain was captured in a study of response to subunit inactivated influenza vaccine. Study-level results: After each seasonal influenza vaccination, few new T cells are recruited, the authors suggested.

The V end lost 0 bases, the J end lost 3 bases, and 13 bases lay between the germline ends. The length of the CDR3 is 15 residues. CDR1 is SGHKS and CDR2 is YYEKEE in the germline V gene (reference sequence). TCRdb recomputed calls from the RT-PCR reads with MiXCR, one row per CDR3 protein. The sample carries over 650,000 distinct CDR3 sequences, about 18% recorded once. This clonotype was seen a few times. Its matching antigen is unknown. The TCR comes from a man aged 45-65 years who received an inactivated influenza vaccine. V gene TRBV5-5 combines with J gene TRBJ2-7; D may correspond to TRBD1 or TRBD2 (7 bases each). Sequenced here: PBMCs from blood, sampled 4 to 6 days after vaccination. The CDR3 DNA reads as TGTGCCAGCAGCTTGGTTCTCAGGGGGGGCTACGAGCAGTACTTC. This gives the protein CASSLVLRGGYEQYF. Drawing the rest from reference TRBV5-5 and TRBJ2-7, the complete variable domain is DAGVTQSPTHLIKTRGQQVTLRCSPISGHKSVSWYQQVLGQGPQFIFQYYEKEERGRGNFPDRFSARQFPNYSSELNVNALLLGDSALYLCASSLVLRGGYEQYFGPGTRLTVT.